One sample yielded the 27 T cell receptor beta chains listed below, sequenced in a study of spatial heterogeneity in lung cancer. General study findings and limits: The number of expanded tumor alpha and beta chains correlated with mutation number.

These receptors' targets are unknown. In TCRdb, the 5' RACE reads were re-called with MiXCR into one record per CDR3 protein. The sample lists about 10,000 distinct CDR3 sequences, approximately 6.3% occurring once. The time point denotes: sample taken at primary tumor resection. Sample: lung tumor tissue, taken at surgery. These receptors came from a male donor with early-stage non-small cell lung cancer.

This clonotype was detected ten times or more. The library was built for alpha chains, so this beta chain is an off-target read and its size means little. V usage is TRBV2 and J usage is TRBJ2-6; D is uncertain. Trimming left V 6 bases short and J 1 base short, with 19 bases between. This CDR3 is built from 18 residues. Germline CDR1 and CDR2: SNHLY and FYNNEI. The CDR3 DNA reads TGTGCCAGCAGGCGACTCACCCCAGAGGAATCTGGGGCCAACGTCCTGACTTTC. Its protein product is CASRRLTPEESGANVLTF.

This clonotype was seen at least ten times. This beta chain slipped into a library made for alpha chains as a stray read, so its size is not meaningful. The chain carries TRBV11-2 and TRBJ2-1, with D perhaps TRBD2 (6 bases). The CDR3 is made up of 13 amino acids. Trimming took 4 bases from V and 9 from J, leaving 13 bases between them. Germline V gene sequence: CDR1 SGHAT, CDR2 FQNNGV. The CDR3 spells CASSSEEGREQFF. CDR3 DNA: TGTGCCAGCAGCTCCGAGGAGGGGCGTGAGCAGTTCTTC.

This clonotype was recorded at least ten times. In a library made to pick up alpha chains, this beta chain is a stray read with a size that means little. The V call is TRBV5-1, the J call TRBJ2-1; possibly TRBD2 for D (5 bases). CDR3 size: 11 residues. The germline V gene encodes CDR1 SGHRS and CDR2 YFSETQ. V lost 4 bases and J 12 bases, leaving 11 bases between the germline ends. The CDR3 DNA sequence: TGCGCCAGCAGCGAGGGTAGGCGGCAGTTCTTC. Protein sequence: CASSEGRRQFF.

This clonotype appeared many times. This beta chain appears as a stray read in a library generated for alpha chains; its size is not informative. In nucleotides, the CDR3 is TGTGCCAGCAGCCCTCAACTCGGACAGCTCTATGGCTACACCTTC. Translating it yields CASSPQLGQLYGYTF. This sequence joins TRBV4-2 and TRBJ1-2; tentatively, D is TRBD1 (6 bases). Trimming took off 4 bases at V and 4 bases at J, with 16 bases between the two ends. In germline, CDR1 is LGHNA, CDR2 YNFKEQ. The CDR3 spans 15 residues.

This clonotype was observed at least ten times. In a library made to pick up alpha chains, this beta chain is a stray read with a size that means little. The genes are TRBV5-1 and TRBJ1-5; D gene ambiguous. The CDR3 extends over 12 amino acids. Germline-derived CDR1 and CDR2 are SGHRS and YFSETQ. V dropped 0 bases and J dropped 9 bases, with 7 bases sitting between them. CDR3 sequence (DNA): TGCGCCAGCAGCTTGGGTGAGGGGCCCCAGCATTTT. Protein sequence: CASSLGEGPQHF.

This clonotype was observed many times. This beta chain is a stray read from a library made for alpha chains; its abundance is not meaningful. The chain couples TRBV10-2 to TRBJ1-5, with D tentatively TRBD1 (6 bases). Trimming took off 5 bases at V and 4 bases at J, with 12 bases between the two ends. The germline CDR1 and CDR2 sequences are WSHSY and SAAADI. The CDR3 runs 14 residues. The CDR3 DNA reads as TGCGCCAGCAGTAAAGGGGGTGATAATCAGCCCCAGCATTTT. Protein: CASSKGGDNQPQHF.

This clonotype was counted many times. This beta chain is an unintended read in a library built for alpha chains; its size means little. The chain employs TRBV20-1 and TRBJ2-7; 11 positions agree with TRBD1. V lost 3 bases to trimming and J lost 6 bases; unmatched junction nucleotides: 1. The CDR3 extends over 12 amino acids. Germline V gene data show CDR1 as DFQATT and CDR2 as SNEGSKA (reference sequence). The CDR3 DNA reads TGCAGTGCTAGCGGGACAGGGGGCGAGCAGTACTTC. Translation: CSASGTGGEQYF.

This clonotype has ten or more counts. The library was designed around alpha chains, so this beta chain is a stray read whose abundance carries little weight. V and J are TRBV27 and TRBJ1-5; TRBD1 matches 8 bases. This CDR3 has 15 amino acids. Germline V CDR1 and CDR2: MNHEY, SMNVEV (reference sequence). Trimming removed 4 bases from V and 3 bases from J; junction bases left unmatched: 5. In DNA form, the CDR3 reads TGTGCCAGCAGTTCCCTGGACAGGGACAATCAGCCCCAGCATTTT. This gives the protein CASSSLDRDNQPQHF.

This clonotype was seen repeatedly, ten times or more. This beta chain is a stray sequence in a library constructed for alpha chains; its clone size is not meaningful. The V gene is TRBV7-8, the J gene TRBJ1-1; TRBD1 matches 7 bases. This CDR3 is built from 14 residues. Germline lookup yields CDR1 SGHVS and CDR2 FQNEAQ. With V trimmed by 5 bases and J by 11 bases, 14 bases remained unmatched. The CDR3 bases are TGTGCCAGCAGCCCAGGGGGGGCCCAACCTGGGGCTTTCTTT. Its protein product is CASSPGGAQPGAFF.

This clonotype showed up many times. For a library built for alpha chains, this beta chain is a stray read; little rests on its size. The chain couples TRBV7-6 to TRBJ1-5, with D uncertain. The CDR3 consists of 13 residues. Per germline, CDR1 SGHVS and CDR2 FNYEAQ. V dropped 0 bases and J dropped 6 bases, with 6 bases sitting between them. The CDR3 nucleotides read TGTGCCAGCAGCTTAGCTACGGGTCAGCCCCAGCATTTT. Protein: CASSLATGQPQHF.

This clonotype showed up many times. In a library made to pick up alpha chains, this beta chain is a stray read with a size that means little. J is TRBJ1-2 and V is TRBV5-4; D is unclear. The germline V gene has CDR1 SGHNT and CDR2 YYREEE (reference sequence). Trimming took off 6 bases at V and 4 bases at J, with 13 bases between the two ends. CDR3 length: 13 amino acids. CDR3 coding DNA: TGTGCCAGCATCCCCCCTACAAGCTATGGCTACACCTTC. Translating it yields CASIPPTSYGYTF.

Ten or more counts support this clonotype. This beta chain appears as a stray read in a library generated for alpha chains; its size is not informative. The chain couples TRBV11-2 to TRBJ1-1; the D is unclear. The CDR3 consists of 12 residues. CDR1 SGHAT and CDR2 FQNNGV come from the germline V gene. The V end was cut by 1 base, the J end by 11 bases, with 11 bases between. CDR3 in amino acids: CASSLARVGAFF. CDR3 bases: TGTGCCAGCAGCTTAGCTAGGGTAGGGGCTTTCTTT.

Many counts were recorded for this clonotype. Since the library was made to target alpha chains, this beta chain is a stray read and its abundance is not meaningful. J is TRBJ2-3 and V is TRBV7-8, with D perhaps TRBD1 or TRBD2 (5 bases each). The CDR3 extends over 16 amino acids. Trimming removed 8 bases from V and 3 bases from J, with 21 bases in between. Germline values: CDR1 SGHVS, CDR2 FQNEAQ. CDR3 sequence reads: CASRLIGGMGTDTQYF. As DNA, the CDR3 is TGTGCCAGCCGTTTAATTGGGGGTATGGGAACAGATACGCAGTATTTT.

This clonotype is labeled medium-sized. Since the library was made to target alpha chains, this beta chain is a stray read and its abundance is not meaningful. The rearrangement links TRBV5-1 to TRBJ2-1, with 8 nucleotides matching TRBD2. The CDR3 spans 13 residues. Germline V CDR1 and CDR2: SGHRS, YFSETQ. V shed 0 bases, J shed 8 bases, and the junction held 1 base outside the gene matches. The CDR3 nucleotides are TGCGCCAGCAGCTTGGAACTAGCGGATGAGCAGTTCTTC. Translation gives CASSLELADEQFF. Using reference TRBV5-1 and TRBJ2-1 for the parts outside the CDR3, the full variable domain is KAGVTQTPRYLIKTRGQQVTLSCSPISGHRSVSWYQQTPGQGLQFLFEYFSETQRNKGNFPGRFSGRQFSNSRSEMNVSTLELGDSALYLCASSLELADEQFFGPGTRLTVL.

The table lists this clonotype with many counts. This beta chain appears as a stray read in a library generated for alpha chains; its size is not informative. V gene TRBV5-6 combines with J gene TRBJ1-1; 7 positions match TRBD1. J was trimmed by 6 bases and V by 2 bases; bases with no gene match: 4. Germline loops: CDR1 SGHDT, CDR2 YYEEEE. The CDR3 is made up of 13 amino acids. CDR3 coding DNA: TGTGCCAGCAGCTTTACAGGGGTTGCTGAAGCTTTCTTT. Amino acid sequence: CASSFTGVAEAFF. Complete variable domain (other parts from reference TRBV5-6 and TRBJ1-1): DAGVTQSPTHLIKTRGQQVTLRCSPKSGHDTVSWYQQALGQGPQFIFQYYEEEERQRGNFPDRFSGHQFPNYSSELNVNALLLGDSALYLCASSFTGVAEAFFGQGTRLTVV.

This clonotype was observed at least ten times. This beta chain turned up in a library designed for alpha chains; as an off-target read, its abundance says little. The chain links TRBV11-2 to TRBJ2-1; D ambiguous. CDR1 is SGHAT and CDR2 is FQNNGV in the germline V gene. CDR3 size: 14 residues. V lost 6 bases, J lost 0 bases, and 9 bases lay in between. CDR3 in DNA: TGTGCCAGCAGGCCCAGATTCTCCTACAATGAGCAGTTCTTC. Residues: CASRPRFSYNEQFF.

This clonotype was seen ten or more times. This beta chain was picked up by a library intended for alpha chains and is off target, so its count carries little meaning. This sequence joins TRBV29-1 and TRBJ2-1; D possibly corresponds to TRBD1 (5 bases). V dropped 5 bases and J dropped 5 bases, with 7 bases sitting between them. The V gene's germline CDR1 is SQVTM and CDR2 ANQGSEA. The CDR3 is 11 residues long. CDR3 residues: CSVRQNNEQFF. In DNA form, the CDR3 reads TGCAGCGTTCGACAGAACAATGAGCAGTTCTTC.

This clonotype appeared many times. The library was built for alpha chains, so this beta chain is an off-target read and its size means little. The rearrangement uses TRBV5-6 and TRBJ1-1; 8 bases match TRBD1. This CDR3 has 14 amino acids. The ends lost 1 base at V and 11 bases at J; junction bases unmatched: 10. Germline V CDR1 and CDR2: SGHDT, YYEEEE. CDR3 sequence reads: CASSLMGPGGEAFF. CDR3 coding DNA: TGTGCCAGCAGCTTGATGGGCCCAGGGGGCGAGGCTTTCTTT.

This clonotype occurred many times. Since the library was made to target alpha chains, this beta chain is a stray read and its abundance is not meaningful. CDR3 nucleotide sequence: TGTGCCAGCAGTTACTCGAAACAGCATTCACCCCTCCACTTT. Translated, it gives CASSYSKQHSPLHF. The chain links TRBV6-6 to TRBJ1-6; D is undetermined. Between the trimmed V and J ends, which lost 0 bases and 8 bases, there was a span of 8 bases. Germline-derived CDR1 and CDR2 are MNHNY and SVGAGI (reference sequence). This CDR3 is built from 14 residues.

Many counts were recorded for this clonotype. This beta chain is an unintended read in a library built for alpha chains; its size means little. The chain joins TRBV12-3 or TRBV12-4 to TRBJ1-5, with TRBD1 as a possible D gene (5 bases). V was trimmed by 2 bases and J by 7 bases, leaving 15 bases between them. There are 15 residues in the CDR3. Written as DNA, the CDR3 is TGTGCCAGCAGTTTAACCCAGGGAATCGAGCAGCCCCAGCATTTT. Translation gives CASSLTQGIEQPQHF.

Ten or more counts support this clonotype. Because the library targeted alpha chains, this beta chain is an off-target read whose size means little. In nucleotides, the CDR3 is TGTGCCAGCAGCTTAGATCCCGCTAGGGGGGTCTACAATGAGCAGTTCTTC. Protein: CASSLDPARGVYNEQFF. This chain uses TRBV11-3 with TRBJ2-1, with D perhaps TRBD1 or TRBD2 (6 bases each). In germline, CDR1 is SGHNT, CDR2 YENEEA. Trimming removed 0 bases from V and 3 bases from J, with 15 bases in between. The CDR3 runs 17 residues.

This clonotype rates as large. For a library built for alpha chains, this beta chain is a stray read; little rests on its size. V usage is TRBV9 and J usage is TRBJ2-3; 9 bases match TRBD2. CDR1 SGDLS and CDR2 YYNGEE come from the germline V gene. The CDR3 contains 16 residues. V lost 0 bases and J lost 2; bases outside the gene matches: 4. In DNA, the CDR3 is TGTGCCAGCAGCGTAGCTAGCGGGGTACACACAGATACGCAGTATTTT. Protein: CASSVASGVHTDTQYF.

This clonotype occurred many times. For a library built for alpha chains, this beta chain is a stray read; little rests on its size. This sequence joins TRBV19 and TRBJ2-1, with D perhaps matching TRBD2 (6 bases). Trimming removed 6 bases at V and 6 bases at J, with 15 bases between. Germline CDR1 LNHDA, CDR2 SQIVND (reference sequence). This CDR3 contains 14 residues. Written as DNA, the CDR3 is TGTGCCAGTAGGGTCGACGGAGGGAGCAATGAGCAGTTCTTC. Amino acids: CASRVDGGSNEQFF. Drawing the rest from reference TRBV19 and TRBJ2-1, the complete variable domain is DGGITQSPKYLFRKEGQNVTLSCEQNLNHDAMYWYRQDPGQGLRLIYYSQIVNDFQKGDIAEGYSVSREKKESFPLTVTSAQKNPTAFYLCASRVDGGSNEQFFGPGTRLTVL.

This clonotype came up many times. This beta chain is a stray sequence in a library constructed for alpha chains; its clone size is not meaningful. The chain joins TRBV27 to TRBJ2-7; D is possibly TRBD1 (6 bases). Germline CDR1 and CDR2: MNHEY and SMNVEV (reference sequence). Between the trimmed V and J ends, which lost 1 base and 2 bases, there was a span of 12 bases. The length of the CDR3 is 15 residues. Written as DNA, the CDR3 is TGTGCCAGCAGTTTATGGGGCAGGGGAGCCTACGAGCAGTACTTC. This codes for CASSLWGRGAYEQYF.

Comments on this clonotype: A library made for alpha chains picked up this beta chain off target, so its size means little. The CDR3 loop reads CASSLSLGTEAFF. Written as DNA, the CDR3 is TGCGCCAGCAGCTTGTCTCTAGGTACTGAAGCTTTCTTT. The genes are TRBV5-1 and TRBJ1-1; D ambiguous. The CDR3 contains 13 residues. With 1 base removed from V and 5 bases from J, the gap between germline ends came to 9 bases. CDR1 SGHRS and CDR2 YFSETQ come from the germline V gene. Looking up the rest from reference TRBV5-1 and TRBJ1-1 gives the full variable domain: KAGVTQTPRYLIKTRGQQVTLSCSPISGHRSVSWYQQTPGQGLQFLFEYFSETQRNKGNFPGRFSGRQFSNSRSEMNVSTLELGDSALYLCASSLSLGTEAFFGQGTRLTVV.

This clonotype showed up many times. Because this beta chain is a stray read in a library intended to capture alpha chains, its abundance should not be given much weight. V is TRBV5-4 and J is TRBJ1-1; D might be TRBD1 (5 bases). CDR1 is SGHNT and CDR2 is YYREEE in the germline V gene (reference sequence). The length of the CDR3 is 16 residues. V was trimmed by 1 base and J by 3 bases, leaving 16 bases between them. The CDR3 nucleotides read TGTGCCAGCAGCTTGAGGGGTGGGTTGTGGGACACTGAAGCTTTCTTT. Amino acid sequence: CASSLRGGLWDTEAFF.

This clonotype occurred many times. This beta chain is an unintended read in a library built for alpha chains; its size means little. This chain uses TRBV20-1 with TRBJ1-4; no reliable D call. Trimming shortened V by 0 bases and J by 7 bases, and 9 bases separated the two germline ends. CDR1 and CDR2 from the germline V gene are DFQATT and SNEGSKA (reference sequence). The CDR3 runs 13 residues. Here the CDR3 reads CSAREGGREKLFF. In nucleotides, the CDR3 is TGCAGTGCTAGAGAAGGAGGGCGTGAAAAACTGTTTTTT.